This entry concerns a single T cell receptor (beta chain). The sample belongs to a study of T cells in Graves' hyperthyroidism and ophthalmopathy. The wider study: Once the initial diagnosis was made, peripheral blood was obtained before any treatment.

Exclusion criteria comprised uncontrolled infection, other autoimmune disease, pregnancy or lactation. The V end was cut by 6 bases, the J end by 2 bases, with 22 bases between. The CDR3 is 16 residues long. CDR1 is DFQATT, CDR2 SNEGSKA, per germline (reference sequence). Amplified regions were TCR beta CDR3 sequences from RNA transcripts. Carried out on the TCR CDR3, a first-round RT-PCR used the HTBI primer set. One entry per CDR3 protein, called by TCRdb with MiXCR from the multiplex PCR reads. Seen here are just under 750,000 distinct CDR3 sequences, about a third observed once, and the top ten hold around 30%.

The chain employs TRBV20-1 and TRBJ2-5; D ambiguous. The material sequenced was blood. This clonotype was sampled from a woman in her thirties or forties with Graves' hyperthyroidism. The CDR3 reads CSASLIEFLGQETQYF. DNA of the CDR3: TGCAGTGCGAGTCTTATAGAATTCCTAGGGCAAGAGACCCAGTACTTC.